This T cell receptor beta chain was sequenced for a study of regulatory dendritic cells for organ transplantation. Study observations and caveats: Among resting subsets, memory CD8+ cells contained the most alloreactive clonotypes.

CFSE-labeled sorted T cells met regulatory or mature dendritic cells for approximately 5 days. On this clone: Its antigen remains unidentified.

Per germline, CDR1 LGHNT and CDR2 FRNRAP. CDR3 length: 16 amino acids. V lost 2 bases and J lost 5; bases outside the gene matches: 6. Sequenced by immunoSEQ multiplex PCR; TCRdb stores in-frame clones only, minus some. The sample contains some 13,000 clones, roughly three quarters of which appear only once. This receptor was identified in a human donor in good health. The rearrangement uses TRBV12-5 and TRBJ2-5; 12 nucleotides match TRBD2. Sequenced input: naive CD8+ T cells from blood cultured with regulatory dendritic cells. The sample's subset: CD45RA+ naive T cells. CDR3 sequence: CASGLPGLAGLETQYF. The CDR3 DNA sequence: TGTGCTAGTGGTTTGCCCGGACTAGCGGGGTTGGAGACCCAGTACTTC. Using reference TRBV12-5 and TRBJ2-5 for the parts outside the CDR3, the full variable domain is DARVTQTPRHKVTEMGQEVTMRCQPILGHNTVFWYRQTMMQGLELLAYFRNRAPLDDSGMPKDRFSAEMPDATLATLKIQPSEPRDSAVYFCASGLPGLAGLETQYFGPGTRLLVL.